The 7 T cell receptor beta chains in this list originate from one sample, sequenced in a study of T cell repertoires in cytomegalovirus infection. TCRdb re-derived calls from the reads in MiXCR, one entry per CDR3 protein. The table includes about 890,000 distinct CDR3 sequences, around 30% detected once. Their antigen targets remain unknown. Sequenced here: cultured CD8+ T cells from PBMCs, sampled from culture after CMV antigen stimulation. Receptors originate from a human donor in good health (CMV status not recorded). Some clones in this sample may be carry-over from other donors' samples.

Ten or more counts support this clonotype. The chain carries TRBV7-8 and TRBJ2-3; TRBD2 is a possible D gene (6 bases). Germline loops: CDR1 SGHVS, CDR2 FQNEAQ. The CDR3 spans 13 residues. V lost 6 bases to trimming and J lost 4 bases, with 11 bases between them. The CDR3 DNA is TGTGCCAGCAGGACCTGGAGGGCAGATACGCAGTATTTT. Residues: CASRTWRADTQYF.

In its sample, this clonotype was seen many times. The chain has TRBV7-6 and TRBJ2-5; D perhaps matches TRBD2 (6 bases). V gave up 2 bases and J gave up 2 bases, with 12 bases separating them. CDR3 length: 15 amino acids. In germline, CDR1 is SGHVS, CDR2 FNYEAQ. As DNA, the CDR3 is TGTGCCAGCAGCTTAAATTCGGGGAGGCAAGAGACCCAGTACTTC. It encodes CASSLNSGRQETQYF.

This clonotype was counted a few times. The V call is TRBV18, the J call TRBJ1-1; possibly TRBD1 for D (5 bases). V shed 3 bases and J shed 6 bases, with 14 bases lying between them. Germline CDR1 is KGHSH and CDR2 is LQKENI. The CDR3 runs 14 residues. Here the CDR3 DNA reads TGTGCCAGCTCACCCCCTGGGGACTCCGCTGAAGCTTTCTTT. This gives the protein CASSPPGDSAEAFF.

The rearrangement links TRBV18 to TRBJ1-1; a weak D match, TRBD1 (6 bases). This CDR3 is built from 13 residues. Germline-derived CDR1 and CDR2 are KGHSH and LQKENI. V lost 3 bases, J lost 8 bases, and 13 bases lay in between. CDR3 bases: TGTGCCAGCTCACCGCTTGGGACATTAGAAGCTTTCTTT. It translates to CASSPLGTLEAFF.

This clonotype has at least ten counts. CDR3 loop: CASSLAGSGETQYF. The CDR3 bases are TGTGCCAGCAGCTTAGCTGGCTCCGGAGAGACCCAGTACTTC. The J gene is TRBJ2-5, the V gene TRBV7-2; D unclear. The CDR3 extends over 14 amino acids. Germline assignment: CDR1 SGHTA and CDR2 FQGNSA. Trimming left V 0 bases short and J 4 bases short, with 9 bases between.

This clonotype was detected many times. This chain connects TRBV7-8 to TRBJ2-3; D might be TRBD2 (6 bases). There are 15 residues in the CDR3. V lost 5 bases, J lost 0 bases, and 12 bases lay in between. Germline V lookup: CDR1 SGHVS, CDR2 FQNEAQ. CDR3 DNA: TGTGCCAGCAGCCTTCCGGGACTCAGCACAGATACGCAGTATTTT. Translating gives CASSLPGLSTDTQYF.

The chain recombines TRBV10-1 with TRBJ1-6; D uncertain. Trimming cost V 0 bases and J 7 bases, with 10 bases left between them. The CDR3 has 15 residues. Per germline, CDR1 WNHNN and CDR2 SYGVQD (reference sequence). The CDR3 region is CASSESPGRNSPLHF. CDR3 sequence (DNA): TGCGCCAGCAGTGAGTCCCCGGGGAGGAATTCACCCCTCCACTTT.